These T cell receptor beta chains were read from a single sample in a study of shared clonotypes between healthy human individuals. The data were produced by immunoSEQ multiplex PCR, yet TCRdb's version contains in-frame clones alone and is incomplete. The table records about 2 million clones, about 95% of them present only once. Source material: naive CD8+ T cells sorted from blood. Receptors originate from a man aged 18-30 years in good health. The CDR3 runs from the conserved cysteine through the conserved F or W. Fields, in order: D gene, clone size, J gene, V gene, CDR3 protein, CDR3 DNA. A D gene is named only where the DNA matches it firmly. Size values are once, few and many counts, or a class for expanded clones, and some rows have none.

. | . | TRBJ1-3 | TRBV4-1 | CASSLSRGSGNTIYF | TGCGCCAGCAGCCTTAGCCGGGGCTCTGGAAACACCATATATTTT
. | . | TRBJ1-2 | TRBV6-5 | CASSFAGAYGYTF | TGTGCCAGCAGTTTTGCGGGCGCCTATGGCTACACCTTC
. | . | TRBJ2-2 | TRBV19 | CATQPGMNTGELFF | TGTGCCACCCAGCCGGGGATGAACACCGGGGAGCTGTTTTTT
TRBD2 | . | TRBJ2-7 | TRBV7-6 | CASSLVSGGYEQYF | TGTGCCAGCAGCTTAGTCAGCGGGGGTTACGAGCAGTACTTC
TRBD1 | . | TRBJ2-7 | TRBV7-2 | CASGQGFPYEQYF | TGTGCCAGCGGACAGGGGTTTCCCTACGAGCAGTACTTC
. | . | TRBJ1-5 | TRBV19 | CASSIWDLSNQPQHF | TGTGCCAGTAGTATTTGGGACCTTAGCAATCAGCCCCAGCATTTT
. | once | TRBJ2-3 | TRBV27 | CASSLSVTDRTDTQYF | TGTGCCAGCAGTTTATCTGTAACAGATCGGACAGATACGCAGTATTTT
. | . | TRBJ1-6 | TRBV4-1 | CASSQDVSGSGSPLHF | TGCGCCAGCAGCCAAGATGTATCAGGGAGTGGGTCACCCCTCCACTTT
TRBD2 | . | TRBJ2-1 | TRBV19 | CASSARGGLVNEQFF | TGTGCCAGTAGTGCCCGCGGGGGGTTGGTGAATGAGCAGTTCTTC
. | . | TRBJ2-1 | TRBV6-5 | CASSLVFGNEQFF | TGTGCCAGCAGCTTGGTTTTTGGCAATGAGCAGTTCTTC
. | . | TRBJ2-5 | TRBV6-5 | CASSYGGATQETQYF | TGTGCCAGCAGTTACGGCGGGGCCACCCAAGAGACCCAGTACTTC
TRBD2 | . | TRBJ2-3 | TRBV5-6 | CASSLLAGVDTQYF | TGTGCCAGCAGCTTGTTGGCGGGGGTAGATACGCAGTATTTT
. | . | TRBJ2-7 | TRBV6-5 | CASSYDPGTSYEQYF | TGTGCCAGCAGTTACGACCCAGGGACCTCCTACGAGCAGTACTTC
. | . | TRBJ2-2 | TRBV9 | CASSLRTMRNTGELFF | TGTGCCAGCAGCCTCCGAACGATGAGGAACACCGGGGAGCTGTTTTTT
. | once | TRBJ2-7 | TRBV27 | CASRTEGLVYEQYF | TGTGCCAGCAGGACAGAAGGTCTGGTCTACGAGCAGTACTTC
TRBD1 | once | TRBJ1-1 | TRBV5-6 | CASSLEGAEAFF | TGTGCCAGCAGCTTGGAGGGGGCAGAAGCTTTCTTT
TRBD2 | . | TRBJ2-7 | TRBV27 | CASSPGGLHEQYF | TGTGCCAGCAGTCCGGGGGGGCTCCACGAGCAGTACTTC
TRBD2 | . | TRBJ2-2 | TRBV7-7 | CASSGDTGELFF | TGTGCTAGCAGCGGGGACACCGGGGAGCTGTTTTTT
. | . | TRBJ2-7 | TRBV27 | CASSLSKGTLSYEQYF | TGTGCCAGCAGTTTGTCTAAGGGGACCCTCTCCTACGAGCAGTACTTC
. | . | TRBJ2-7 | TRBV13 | CASSLGGYSSYEQYF | TGTGCCAGCAGCTTAGGCGGCTACAGCTCCTACGAGCAGTACTTC
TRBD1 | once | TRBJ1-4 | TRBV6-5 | CASRKGTANEKLFF | TGTGCCAGCAGGAAGGGGACAGCTAATGAAAAACTGTTTTTT
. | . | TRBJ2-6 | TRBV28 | CASSLWGGGSGANVLTF | TGTGCCAGCAGTTTATGGGGAGGAGGGTCAGGGGCCAACGTCCTGACTTTC
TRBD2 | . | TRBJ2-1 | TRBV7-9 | CASSAPTSGNEQFF | TGTGCCAGCAGCGCTCCGACTAGCGGGAATGAGCAGTTCTTC
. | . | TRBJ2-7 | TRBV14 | CASSQVLARGGEQYF | TGTGCCAGCAGCCAAGTTTTGGCCAGGGGAGGGGAGCAGTACTTC
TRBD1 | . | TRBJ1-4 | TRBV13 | CASSLQDRDEEKLFF | TGTGCCAGCAGCTTACAGGACAGGGACGAAGAAAAACTGTTTTTT